The clone carrying this T cell receptor (beta chain) turned up a few times. Its antigen remains unidentified. CDR3 length: 13 amino acids. Trimming pared 5 bases from V and 4 bases from J, leaving 11 bases between. Germline CDR1 and CDR2: PRHDT and FYEKMQ (reference sequence). These data belong to a study of beta chain features in type 1 diabetes. Overall study findings and caveats: For patients and controls alike, PCR might favor shorter templates to the same degree.

Sequenced material consisted of expressed TCRB transcripts (all of the isolated RNA was reverse transcribed). The assay was immunoSEQ multiplex PCR, and TCRdb's table has in-frame clones only and misses some. In the table there are fewer than 350,000 clones, about 8% of which are singletons. The chain uses TRBV13 and TRBJ1-2; D is unclear. The TCR was taken from a woman aged 18-35 years in good health. The sample comprised central memory CD4+ T cells from blood. The CDR3 loop reads CASSPNNGYGYTF. The DNA of the CDR3 is TGTGCCAGCAGCCCTAATAACGGCTATGGCTACACCTTC.